Below are 3 T cell receptor beta chains sequenced from a single sample in a study of post-analysis software for immune sequencing data. Study-level findings and limits: Patients had higher frequencies than controls of five TRBV segments, including TRBV5-6, TRBV5-1 and TRBV20-1.

These receptors' antigens are unknown. cDNA libraries for TCR beta contained unique molecular identifiers. Via MiXCR, TCRdb re-called the PCR reads, giving one row per CDR3 protein. The sample yields over 250,000 distinct CDR3 sequences, 30% to 45% seen once. Sequencing input: blood. The receptors stem from a girl aged 10 to 17 with multiple sclerosis.

This clonotype was counted many times. The rearrangement uses TRBV20-1 and TRBJ1-1; no clear D. CDR1 is DFQATT, CDR2 SNEGSKA, per germline (reference sequence). V was shortened by 4 bases and J by 4 bases, with 7 bases between the two germline ends. The CDR3 length is 11 residues. The CDR3 spells CSAIRSTEAFF. The CDR3 DNA reads as TGCAGTGCTATTCGCAGCACTGAAGCTTTCTTT.

There are many counts of this clonotype. CDR3 sequence reads: CSAGQGDEQYF. The CDR3 region has the DNA TGCAGTGCGGGACAGGGCGACGAGCAGTACTTC. V and J are TRBV20-1 and TRBJ2-7, with 9 bases identical to TRBD1. The CDR3 extends over 11 amino acids. Germline values: CDR1 DFQATT, CDR2 SNEGSKA (reference sequence). Trimming removed 6 bases from V and 5 bases from J; junction bases left unmatched: 2.

The J gene is TRBJ2-1, the V gene TRBV20-1, with 11 bases identical to TRBD2. Germline V gene sequence: CDR1 DFQATT, CDR2 SNEGSKA (reference sequence). Trimming cost V 6 bases and J 9 bases; bases outside gene matches: 7. This CDR3 has 13 residues. In DNA, the CDR3 is TGCAGTGCGGGTAGCGGGGGGGCCTCTGAGCAGTTCTTC. Translation: CSAGSGGASEQFF.